The clone carrying this TCR beta chain appeared a few times. Its target is not known. The CDR3 consists of 15 residues. Per germline, CDR1 SGHAT and CDR2 FQNNGV. The V gene lost 1 base and the J gene lost 2 bases, with 11 bases spanning the gap. Template-switching 5'RACE yielded the TCR cDNA; a universal primer site and UMIs were added in the process. TCRdb fed the 5' RACE reads into MiXCR, producing one record per CDR3 protein. This table has about 360,000 distinct CDR3 sequences, about 6% appearing once. The data are from a study of T cells after yellow fever vaccination. Study-wide results and caveats: Reappearing after the booster were most of the clones from primary vaccination (roughly 95% CD4, 88% CD8).

The chain employs TRBV11-2 and TRBJ1-2; D not certain. The TCR was taken from a man aged 25-45 years who received the YFV17D yellow fever vaccine. The material was PBMCs, obtained 5 days after the yellow fever booster vaccination. CDR3 region: CASSLVWGSNYGYTF. The CDR3, as DNA: TGTGCCAGCAGCTTAGTGTGGGGATCGAACTATGGCTACACCTTC.